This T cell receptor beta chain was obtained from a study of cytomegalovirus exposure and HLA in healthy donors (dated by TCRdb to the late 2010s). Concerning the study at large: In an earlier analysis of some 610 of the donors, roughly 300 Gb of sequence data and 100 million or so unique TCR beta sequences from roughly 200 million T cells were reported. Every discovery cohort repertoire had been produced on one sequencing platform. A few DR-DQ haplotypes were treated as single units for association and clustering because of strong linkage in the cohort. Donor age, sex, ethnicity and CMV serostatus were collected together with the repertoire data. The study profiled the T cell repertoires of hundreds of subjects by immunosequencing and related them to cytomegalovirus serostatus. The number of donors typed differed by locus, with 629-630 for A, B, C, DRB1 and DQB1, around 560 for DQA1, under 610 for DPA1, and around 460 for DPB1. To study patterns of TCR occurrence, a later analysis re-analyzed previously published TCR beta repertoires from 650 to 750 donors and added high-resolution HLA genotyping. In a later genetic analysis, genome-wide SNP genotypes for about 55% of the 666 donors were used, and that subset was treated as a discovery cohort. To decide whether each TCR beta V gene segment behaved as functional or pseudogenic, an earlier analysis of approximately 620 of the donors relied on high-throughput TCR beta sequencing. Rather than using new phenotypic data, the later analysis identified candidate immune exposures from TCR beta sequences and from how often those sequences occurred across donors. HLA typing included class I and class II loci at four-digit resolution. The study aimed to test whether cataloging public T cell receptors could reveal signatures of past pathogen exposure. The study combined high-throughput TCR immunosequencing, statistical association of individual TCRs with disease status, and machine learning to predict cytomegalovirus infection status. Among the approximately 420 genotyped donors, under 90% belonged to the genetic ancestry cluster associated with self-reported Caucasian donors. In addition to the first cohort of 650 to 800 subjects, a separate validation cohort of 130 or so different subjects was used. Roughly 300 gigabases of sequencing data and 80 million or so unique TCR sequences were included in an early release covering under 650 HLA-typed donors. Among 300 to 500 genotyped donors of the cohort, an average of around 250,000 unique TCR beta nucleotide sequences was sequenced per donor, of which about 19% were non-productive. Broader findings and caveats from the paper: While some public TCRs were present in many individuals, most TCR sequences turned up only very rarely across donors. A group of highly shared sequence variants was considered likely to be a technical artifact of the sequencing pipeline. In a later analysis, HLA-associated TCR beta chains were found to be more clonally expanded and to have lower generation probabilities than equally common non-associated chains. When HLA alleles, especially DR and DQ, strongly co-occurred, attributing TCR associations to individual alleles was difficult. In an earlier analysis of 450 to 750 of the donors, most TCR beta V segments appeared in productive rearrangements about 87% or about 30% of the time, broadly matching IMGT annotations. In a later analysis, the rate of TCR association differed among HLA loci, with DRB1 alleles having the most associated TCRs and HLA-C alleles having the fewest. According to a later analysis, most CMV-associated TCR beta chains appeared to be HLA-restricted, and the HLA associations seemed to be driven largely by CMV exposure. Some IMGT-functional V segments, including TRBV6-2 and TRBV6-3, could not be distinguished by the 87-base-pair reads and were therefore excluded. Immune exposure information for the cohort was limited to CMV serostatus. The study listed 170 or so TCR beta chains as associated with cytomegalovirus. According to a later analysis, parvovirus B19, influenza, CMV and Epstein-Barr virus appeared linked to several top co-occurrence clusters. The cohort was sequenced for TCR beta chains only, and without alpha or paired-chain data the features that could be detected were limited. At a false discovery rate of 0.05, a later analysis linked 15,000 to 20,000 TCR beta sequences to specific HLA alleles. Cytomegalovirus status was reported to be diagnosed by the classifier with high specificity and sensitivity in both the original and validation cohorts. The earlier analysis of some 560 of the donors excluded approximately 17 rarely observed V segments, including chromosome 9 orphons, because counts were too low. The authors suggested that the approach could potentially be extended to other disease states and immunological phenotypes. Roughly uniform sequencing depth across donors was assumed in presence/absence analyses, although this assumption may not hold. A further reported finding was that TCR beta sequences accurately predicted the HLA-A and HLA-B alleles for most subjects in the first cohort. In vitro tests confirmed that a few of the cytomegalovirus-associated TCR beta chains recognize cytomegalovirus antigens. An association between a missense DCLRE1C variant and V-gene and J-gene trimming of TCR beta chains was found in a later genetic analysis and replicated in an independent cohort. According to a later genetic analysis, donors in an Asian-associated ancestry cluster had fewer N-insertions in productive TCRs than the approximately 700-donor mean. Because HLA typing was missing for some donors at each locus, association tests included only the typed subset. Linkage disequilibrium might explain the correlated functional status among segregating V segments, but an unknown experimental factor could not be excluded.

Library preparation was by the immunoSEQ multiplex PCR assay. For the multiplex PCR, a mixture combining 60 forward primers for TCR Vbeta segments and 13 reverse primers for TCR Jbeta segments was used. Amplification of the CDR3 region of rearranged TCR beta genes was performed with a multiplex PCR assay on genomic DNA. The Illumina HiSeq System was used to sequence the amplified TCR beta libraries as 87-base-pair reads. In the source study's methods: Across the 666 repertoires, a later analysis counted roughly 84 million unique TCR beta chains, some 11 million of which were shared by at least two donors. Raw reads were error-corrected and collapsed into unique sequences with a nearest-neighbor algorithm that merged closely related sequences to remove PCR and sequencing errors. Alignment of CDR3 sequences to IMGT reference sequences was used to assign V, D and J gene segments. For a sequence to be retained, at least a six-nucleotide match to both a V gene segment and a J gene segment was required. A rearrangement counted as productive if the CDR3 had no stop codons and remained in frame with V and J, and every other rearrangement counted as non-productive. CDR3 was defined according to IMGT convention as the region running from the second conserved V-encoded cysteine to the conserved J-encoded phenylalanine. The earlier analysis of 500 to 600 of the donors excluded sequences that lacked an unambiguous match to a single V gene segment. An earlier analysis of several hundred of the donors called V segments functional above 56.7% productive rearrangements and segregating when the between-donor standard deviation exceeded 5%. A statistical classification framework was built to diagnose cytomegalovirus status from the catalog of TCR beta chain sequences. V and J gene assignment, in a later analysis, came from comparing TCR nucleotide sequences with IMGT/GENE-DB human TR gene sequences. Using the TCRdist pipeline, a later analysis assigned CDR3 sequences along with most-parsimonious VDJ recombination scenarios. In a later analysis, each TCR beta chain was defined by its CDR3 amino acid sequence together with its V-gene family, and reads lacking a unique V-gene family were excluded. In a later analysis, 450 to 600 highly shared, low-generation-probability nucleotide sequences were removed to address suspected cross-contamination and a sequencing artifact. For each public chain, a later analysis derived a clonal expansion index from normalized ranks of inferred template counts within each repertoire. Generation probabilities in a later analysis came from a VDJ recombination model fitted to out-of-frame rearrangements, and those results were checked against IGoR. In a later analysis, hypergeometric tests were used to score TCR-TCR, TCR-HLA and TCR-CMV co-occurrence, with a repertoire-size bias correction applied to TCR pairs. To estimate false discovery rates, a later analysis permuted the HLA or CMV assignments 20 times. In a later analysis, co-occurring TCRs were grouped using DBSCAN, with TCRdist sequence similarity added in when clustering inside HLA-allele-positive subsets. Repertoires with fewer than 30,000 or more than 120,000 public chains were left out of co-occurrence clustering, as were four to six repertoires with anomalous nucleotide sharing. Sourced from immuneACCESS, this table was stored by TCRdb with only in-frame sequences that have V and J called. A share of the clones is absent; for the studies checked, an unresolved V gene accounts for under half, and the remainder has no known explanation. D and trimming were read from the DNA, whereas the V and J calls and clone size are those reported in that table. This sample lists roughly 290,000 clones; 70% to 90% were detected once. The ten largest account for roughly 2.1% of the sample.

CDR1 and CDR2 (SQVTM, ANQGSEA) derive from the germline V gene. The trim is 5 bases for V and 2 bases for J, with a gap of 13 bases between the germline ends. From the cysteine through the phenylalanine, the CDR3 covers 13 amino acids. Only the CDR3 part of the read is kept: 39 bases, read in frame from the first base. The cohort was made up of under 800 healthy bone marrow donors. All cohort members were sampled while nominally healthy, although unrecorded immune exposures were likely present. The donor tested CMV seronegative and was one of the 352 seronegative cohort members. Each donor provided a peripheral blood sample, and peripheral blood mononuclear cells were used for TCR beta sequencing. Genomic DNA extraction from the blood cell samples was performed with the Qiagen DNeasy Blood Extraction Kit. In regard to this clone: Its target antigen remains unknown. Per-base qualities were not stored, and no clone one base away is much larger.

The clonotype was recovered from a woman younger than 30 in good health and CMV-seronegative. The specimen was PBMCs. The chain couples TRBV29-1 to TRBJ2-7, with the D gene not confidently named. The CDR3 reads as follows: CSVTSTATYEQYF. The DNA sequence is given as TGCAGCGTTACCTCGACTGCTACCTACGAGCAGTACTTC.